A single sample is the source of the 6 T cell receptor beta chains below, sequenced in a study of blood T cell repertoires in COVID-19. The protocol was immunoSEQ multiplex PCR, while the TCRdb copy is restricted to in-frame clones and leaves out a portion. The table records about 88,000 clones, roughly nine tenths of them present only once. Sample: peripheral blood. The receptors come from a man between 60 and 70 years old with acute or convalescent COVID-19.

V usage is TRBV2 and J usage is TRBJ1-5; TRBD1 matches at 8 bases. CDR1 is SNHLY, CDR2 FYNNEI, per germline. V dropped 6 bases and J dropped 4; count of bases not matched to a gene: 8. The length of the CDR3 is 15 residues. In nucleotides, the CDR3 is TGTGCCAGCAGGGGAGGGCAGGGGGCGAATCAGCCCCAGCATTTT. Its protein product is CASRGGQGANQPQHF.

The chain joins TRBV2 to TRBJ2-5; 9 nucleotides align to TRBD2. Germline values: CDR1 SNHLY, CDR2 FYNNEI. The CDR3 has 15 amino acids. J was trimmed by 5 bases and V by 2 bases; bases with no gene match: 6. The CDR3 region is CASSELAGTKETQYF. In DNA, the CDR3 is TGTGCCAGCAGTGAACTAGCGGGAACGAAGGAGACCCAGTACTTC.

V gene TRBV19 combines with J gene TRBJ2-5, with a tentative D call TRBD1 (5 bases). V lost 3 bases and J lost 5, with 13 bases in between. Looked up from germline, CDR1 is LNHDA and CDR2 is SQIVND (reference sequence). CDR3 size: 14 residues. This CDR3 reads CASSIKGFGETQYF. CDR3 bases: TGTGCCAGTAGTATTAAGGGGTTTGGTGAGACCCAGTACTTC.

The genes are TRBV3-1 (or the pseudogene TRBV3-2) and TRBJ1-1, with D possibly matching TRBD1 (6 bases). Per germline, CDR1 LGHDT and CDR2 YNNKEL (reference sequence). Between the trimmed V and J ends, which lost 2 bases and 7 bases, there was a span of 11 bases. There are 13 residues in the CDR3. The CDR3: CASSQNHRDEAFF. The CDR3 DNA reads as TGTGCCAGCAGCCAAAACCACAGGGATGAAGCTTTCTTT.

The V call is TRBV5-1, the J call TRBJ1-5, with 10 bases aligning to TRBD1. The CDR3 length is 15 residues. V lost 3 bases, J lost 6 bases, and 6 bases stayed unmatched. CDR1 is SGHRS, CDR2 YFSETQ, per germline. CDR3 in DNA: TGCGCCAGCAGCTACGGGACAGGGGAATCTCAGCCCCAGCATTTT. It specifies CASSYGTGESQPQHF.

This CDR3 is CASSVDGYYGYTF. The CDR3 DNA follows: TGTGCCAGCAGCGTAGACGGGTACTATGGCTACACCTTC. The rearrangement links TRBV9 to TRBJ1-2, with no clear D. This CDR3 has 13 residues. V was shortened by 0 bases and J by 3 bases, with 6 bases between the two germline ends. Germline V CDR1 and CDR2: SGDLS, YYNGEE.